This T cell receptor beta chain comes out of a study of cytomegalovirus exposure and HLA in healthy donors. Study background: Sequencing of some 190 million T cells in an earlier analysis found around 120 million unique TCR beta sequences.

Both 60 Vbeta primers and 13 Jbeta primers went into the PCR. TCRdb's copy holds only in-frame clones and misses some; the assay was immunoSEQ multiplex PCR. The sample has approximately 100,000 clones; over 65% are singletons. The length of the CDR3 is 14 residues. V dropped 5 bases and J dropped 1 base, with 11 bases sitting between them. The germline V gene has CDR1 SEHNR and CDR2 FQNEAQ (reference sequence). This TCR was sampled from a male donor in good health and CMV-seronegative. The rearrangement links TRBV7-9 to TRBJ1-1, with D possibly matching TRBD1 (5 bases). Sequencing was done on a sample of PBMCs. CDR3 in DNA: TGTGCCAGCAGCCAGGTGGGGGGGAACACTGAAGCTTTCTTT. Amino acids: CASSQVGGNTEAFF. Complete variable domain (other parts from reference TRBV7-9 and TRBJ1-1): DTGVSQNPRHKITKRGQNVTFRCDPISEHNRLYWYRQTLGQGPEFLTYFQNEAQLEKSRLLSDRFSAERPKGSFSTLEIQRTEQGDSAMYLCASSQVGGNTEAFFGQGTRLTVV.